This T cell receptor beta chain was sequenced in a study of T cells in narcolepsy (dated by TCRdb to 2017 to 2018). Regarding the study in general: Patients with narcolepsy type 1 or type 2 (NT1, NT2) were enrolled in the study together with healthy control donors. To look for autoreactive T cells in narcolepsy patients that target self-antigens of hypocretin neurons (hypocretin, TRIB2), the study used TCR Vbeta sequencing to follow clonotypes in blood and CSF. On the study overall, not on this receptor specifically: Patients and controls had similar numbers of sequenced blood memory CD4+ clonotypes, with averages of approximately 40,000 in patients and some 33,000 in controls. Plots comparing CSF and blood CD4+ T cell clonotypes from the same patient highlighted HCRT-specific and TRIB2-specific autoreactive clonotypes. No sequences matching autoreactive T cell clones were present in some of the blood memory CD4+ repertoires from patients and controls. According to the report, autoreactive clonotypes were detected serially in the blood of the same patients and of different patients, but not in healthy controls.

As for this clone: Which antigen it targets is not known. No base qualities exist here, and no much larger clone lies one base off it.

The CDR1 and CDR2 encoded by the germline V gene (reference sequence) are GTSNPN and SVGIG. Taken from cysteine to phenylalanine, the CDR3 has 14 residues. CDR3 DNA is the only sequence kept; it has 42 bases, read in frame from the first base. Trimmed from V: 2 bases; trimmed from J: 5 bases; junction bases lacking a gene match: 6. The library was built by means of the immunoSEQ multiplex PCR assay. TCRdb carries this immuneACCESS record with in-frame sequences only. Its versions omit some clonotypes, under half of them owing to an unresolved V gene in the studies checked, with the rest unexplained. This sample holds 35,000 to 40,000 clones; around 85% were observed only once. The leading ten clones occupy 1.6% of the sample. For TCR Vbeta sequencing, memory CD4+ T cells were sorted ex vivo from the peripheral blood of narcolepsy patients and healthy controls.

Sequencing was carried out using CD45RA- memory CD4+ T cells from PBMCs. The cell subset or site label of this sample denotes: memory T cells sorted ex vivo from peripheral blood. Here the chain combines TRBV30 and TRBJ1-2; TRBD1 lines up with 9 middle nucleotides. The TCR comes from a human donor with narcolepsy. The nucleotide sequence is TGTGCCTGGAGTCTTCCGGGACAGGGATATGGCTACACCTTC. Its protein product is CAWSLPGQGYGYTF.